This T cell receptor (beta chain) was sequenced for a study of blood T cell repertoires in COVID-19. Study at large: From T cells, B-cell-depleted T cells, or PBMCs came the material, which was cDNA or gDNA.

This table comes from immunoSEQ multiplex PCR, and its TCRdb copy is limited to in-frame clones, with some not included. The top ten hold about 10% of the sample, which has about 300,000 clones, more than 75% seen once. All enrollees were roughly 18 to 90 years old and from fewer than 30 US areas. Clinical histories supplied by participants themselves formed the basis of cohort assignment. This CDR3 is 15 amino acids long. Trimming removed 1 base at V and 3 bases at J, with 11 bases between. Germline values: CDR1 SGHVS, CDR2 FQNEAQ. The sequenced material came from PBMCs or T cells enriched from blood (not recorded which). V and J are TRBV7-8 and TRBJ2-3; no firm D call. This TCR came from a woman aged 18 to 35 who had recovered from COVID-19. For the CDR3, the DNA is TGTGCCAGCAGCTTAGGGCTAGATGGGACAGATACGCAGTATTTT. Protein sequence: CASSLGLDGTDTQYF.